This T cell receptor beta chain was captured in a study of vaccination and CD4 T cells after COVID-19. Study-wide context: Of the convalescent patients, who were SARS-CoV-2 positive by nasal swab PCR, about 10 had mild and one severe disease. Median time from COVID diagnosis to post-COVID sampling was about 100 days (35 to 161).

Each CDR3 protein is one row after TCRdb ran MiXCR on the PCR reads. The sample contains 20,000 to 30,000 distinct CDR3 sequences, under 65% of which appear only once. The TCR was taken from a human donor who had recovered from COVID-19. This material consisted of CD4+ T cells from blood, taken before SARS-CoV-2 vaccination.

The CDR3 DNA is TGTGCCAGCAGCTCGGGGACGGGTAACACTGAAGCTTTCTTT. Translation gives CASSSGTGNTEAFF. V and J are TRBV7-3 and TRBJ1-1; possible D gene TRBD1, 5 bases. Germline V gene sequence: CDR1 SGHTA, CDR2 FQGTGA. Trimming removed 4 bases from V and 2 bases from J, with 11 bases in between. The CDR3 has 14 residues. The entire variable domain, with the rest obtained from reference TRBV7-3 and TRBJ1-1, is as follows: GAGVSQTPSNKVTEKGKYVELRCDPISGHTALYWYRQSLGQGPEFLIYFQGTGAADDSGLPNDRFFAVRPEGSVSTLKIQRTERGDSAVYLCASSSGTGNTEAFFGQGTRLTVV.